The 5 T cell receptor beta chains below come from one sample, sequenced in a study of cytomegalovirus exposure and HLA in healthy donors. TCRdb keeps only in-frame clones here, not all; method: immunoSEQ multiplex PCR. The table has 200,000 to 300,000 clones, 87% seen once. The sequenced sample was PBMCs. Source of these receptors: a man aged 18 to 35 in good health and CMV-seropositive.

This clone occurred a few times. The V gene is TRBV2, the J gene TRBJ2-1, with D possibly being TRBD1 (5 bases). Germline CDR1 and CDR2: SNHLY and FYNNEI. The CDR3 length is 15 residues. V dropped 1 base and J dropped 1 base, with 8 bases sitting between them. This CDR3 reads CASSEGQGSYNEQFF. In DNA, the CDR3 is TGTGCCAGCAGTGAAGGTCAGGGATCCTACAATGAGCAGTTCTTC.

The chain carries TRBV4-1 and TRBJ1-2; D is unclear. Germline lookup yields CDR1 MGHRA and CDR2 YSYEKL. This CDR3 is built from 11 residues. V lost 4 bases and J 8 bases, leaving 8 bases between the germline ends. The CDR3 coding sequence is TGCGCCAGCAGCCGCGGAGGCGGCTACACCTTC. Protein product: CASSRGGGYTF.

The rearrangement joins TRBV27 to TRBJ2-1, with TRBD2 matching over 8 bases. CDR1 MNHEY and CDR2 SMNVEV come from the germline V gene (reference sequence). The CDR3 has 15 amino acids. V was clipped by 7 bases and J by 10 bases; unmatched bases: 15. The CDR3 coding sequence is TGTGCCAGCACCCCAAGGGGACTAGGGTCGGGCGAGCAGTTCTTC. As protein: CASTPRGLGSGEQFF.

This clone is a singleton in its sample. This chain uses TRBV28 with TRBJ2-7; TRBD2 is a possible D gene (5 bases). Trimming stripped 4 bases from V and 6 bases from J, with 7 bases between. Looked up from germline, CDR1 is MDHEN and CDR2 is SYDVKM. This CDR3 has 11 residues. CDR3 protein: CASSSRGEQYF. Here the CDR3 DNA reads TGTGCCAGCAGTTCCCGGGGCGAGCAGTACTTC.

The chain carries TRBV20-1 and TRBJ2-3, with D unresolved. Germline loops: CDR1 DFQATT, CDR2 SNEGSKA (reference sequence). V was trimmed by 3 bases and J by 8 bases, leaving 9 bases between them. The CDR3 totals 11 residues. This CDR3 is CSASGRFTQYF. For the CDR3, the DNA is TGCAGTGCTAGTGGTAGATTTACGCAGTATTTT.